The T cell receptor beta chain described here comes from a study of T cell responses to AZD1222 COVID-19 vaccine. Concerning this clone: What it binds is not known.

Notes on the study in general: AZD1222 recipients seropositive at baseline numbered only six or seven.

The germline V gene encodes CDR1 MDHEN and CDR2 SYDVKM. This CDR3 region has 12 residues. Repertoires were generated with immunoSEQ multiplex PCR, while TCRdb's copy carries only in-frame clones and drops some. The table has 150,000 to 200,000 clones, about nine tenths seen once. The clonotype was recovered from an adult in good health. The sample consisted of peripheral blood, taken on day 0 of MenACWY control vaccination. This chain joins TRBV28 and TRBJ1-1; D gene ambiguous. DNA of the CDR3: TGTGCAACCCGGCAGATAAGCACTGAAGCTTTCTTT. This encodes CATRQISTEAFF. Based on the CDR3 plus reference TRBV28 and TRBJ1-1, the full variable domain is DVKVTQSSRYLVKRTGEKVFLECVQDMDHENMFWYRQDPGLGLRLIYFSYDVKMKEKGDIPEGYSVSREKKERFSLILESASTNQTSMYLCATRQISTEAFFGQGTRLTVV.